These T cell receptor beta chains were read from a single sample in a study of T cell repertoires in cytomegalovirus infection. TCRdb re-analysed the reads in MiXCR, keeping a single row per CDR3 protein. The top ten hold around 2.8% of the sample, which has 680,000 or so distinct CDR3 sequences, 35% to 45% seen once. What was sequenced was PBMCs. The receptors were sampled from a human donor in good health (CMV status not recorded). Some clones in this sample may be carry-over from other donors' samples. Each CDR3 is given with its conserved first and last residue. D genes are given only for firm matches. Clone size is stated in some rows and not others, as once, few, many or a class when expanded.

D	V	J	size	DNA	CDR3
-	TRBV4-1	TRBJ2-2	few	TGCGCCAGCAGCCAAGTAGCGGAGTACTACACCGGGGAGCTGTTTTTT	CASSQVAEYYTGELFF
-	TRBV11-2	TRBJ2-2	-	TGTGCCAGCAGCCCAGAGGGGTCGGCATGGTACACCGGGGAGCTGTTTTTT	CASSPEGSAWYTGELFF
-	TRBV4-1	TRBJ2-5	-	TGCGCCAGCAGCCAACTAGAGGGGCGAGCAGAGACCCAGTACTTC	CASSQLEGRAETQYF
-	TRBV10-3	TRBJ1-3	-	TGTGCCACCGAGGGCGACACCATATATTTT	CATEGDTIYF
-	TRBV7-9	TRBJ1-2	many	TGTGCCAGCAGCCGAGACAGGCGTGGCTACACCTTC	CASSRDRRGYTF
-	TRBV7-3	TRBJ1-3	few	TGTGCCAGCAGCCCACCGCGGGGACCCAGGGTAATGGGAGGAAACACCATATATTTT	CASSPPRGPRVMGGNTIYF
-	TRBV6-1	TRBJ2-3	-	TGTGCCAGCACCGAGGGGCTGCTCACAGATACGCAGTATTTT	CASTEGLLTDTQYF
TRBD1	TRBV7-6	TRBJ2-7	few	TGTGCCAGCAGCGGCCAACAGGGGGAAATCCCATACGAGCAGTACTTC	CASSGQQGEIPYEQYF
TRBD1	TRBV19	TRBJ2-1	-	TGTGCCAGTAGTATGGGACAGGGGAATGGGGTTTGGTACAATGAGCAGTTCTTC	CASSMGQGNGVWYNEQFF
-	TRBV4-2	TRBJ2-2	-	TGTGCCAGCAGCCAAGATTGGGGGGAGCTGTTTTTT	CASSQDWGELFF
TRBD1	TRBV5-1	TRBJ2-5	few	TGCGCCAGCAGCGAGGGACAGCCGCAGACCCAGTACTTC	CASSEGQPQTQYF
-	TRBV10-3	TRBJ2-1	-	TGTGTCAGTGGCGGGGGCAGCAATGAGCAGCTCTTC	CVSGGGSNEQLF
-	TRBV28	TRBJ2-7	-	TGTGCCAGCAGTCCTTGGGGGTTCGAGCAGTACTTC	CASSPWGFEQYF
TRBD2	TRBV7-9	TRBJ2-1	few	TGTGCCAGCAGCTTAATCGTGGGGACTACAAGTTACAATGAGCAGTTCTTC	CASSLIVGTTSYNEQFF
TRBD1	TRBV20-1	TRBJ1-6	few	TGCAGTGCTAAGCGCCCCCGCCGGGGACAGGGCGCCTCACCCCTCCACTTT	CSAKRPRRGQGASPLHF
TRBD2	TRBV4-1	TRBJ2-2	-	TGCGCCAGCAGTTCAACGGGGGGGGATCGCACCGGGGAGCTGTTTTTT	CASSSTGGDRTGELFF
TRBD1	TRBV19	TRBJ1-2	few	TGTGCCAGTACCCCTACCGGGACAGCTAACTATGGCTACACCTTC	CASTPTGTANYGYTF
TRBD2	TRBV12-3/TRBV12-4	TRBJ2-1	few	TGTGCCAGCAGTTTCCTAGCGGGTAATGAGCAGTTCTTC	CASSFLAGNEQFF
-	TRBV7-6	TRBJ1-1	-	TGTTCCAGCAGTGTGGGGGACGGGGCTGAAGCTTTCTTT	CSSSVGDGAEAFF
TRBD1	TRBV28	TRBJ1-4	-	TGTGCCAGCAGTAAAGGGACAGTTGGTGAAAAACTGTTTTTT	CASSKGTVGEKLFF
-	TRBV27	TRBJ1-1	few	TGTGCCAGCAGTTTCGTGGCCGGCGGGAACACTGAAGCTTTCTTT	CASSFVAGGNTEAFF
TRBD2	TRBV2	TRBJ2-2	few	TGTGCCAGCAGGACAGGGACTAGCGGGGCGCGGGAGCTGTTTTTT	CASRTGTSGARELFF
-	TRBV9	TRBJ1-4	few	TGTGCCAGCAGCGTTGAGTGGGGTTTGGATAATGAAAAACTGTTTTTT	CASSVEWGLDNEKLFF
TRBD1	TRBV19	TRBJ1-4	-	TGTGCCAGTACCCGGGACAGATTGGGAGAAAAACTGTTTTTT	CASTRDRLGEKLFF
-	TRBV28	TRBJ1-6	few	TGTGCCAGCAGTTTGGCGGGACGAAGTTCACCCCTCCACTTT	CASSLAGRSSPLHF
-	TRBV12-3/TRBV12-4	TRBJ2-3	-	TGTGCCAGCTCGGTGGGGAACGACTCAGATACGCAGTATTTT	CASSVGNDSDTQYF
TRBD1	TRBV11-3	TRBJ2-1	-	TGTGCCAGCAGCTTAGGAGAGGGACAGCCCTACAATGAGCAGTTCTTC	CASSLGEGQPYNEQFF
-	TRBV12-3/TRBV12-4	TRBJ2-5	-	TGTGCCAGCAGTTCCCGGGACGGGGAGACCCAGTACTTC	CASSSRDGETQYF
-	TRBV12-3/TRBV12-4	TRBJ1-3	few	TGTGCCAGCAGTTTTGGGATCTCTGGAAACACCATATATTTT	CASSFGISGNTIYF
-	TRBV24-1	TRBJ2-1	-	TGTGCCACCAGTGACCTAAAAGGTTTGGGAAATGAGCAGTTCTTC	CATSDLKGLGNEQFF
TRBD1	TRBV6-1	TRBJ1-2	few	TGTGCCAGCAGTGAAGGGGGACAGGGAGGTTTTGGCTACACCTTC	CASSEGGQGGFGYTF
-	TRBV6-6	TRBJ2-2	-	TGTGCCAGCAGGCAACTACTAGTGGGAGTTGGCACCGGGGAGCTGTTTTTT	CASRQLLVGVGTGELFF
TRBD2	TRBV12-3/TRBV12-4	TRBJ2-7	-	TGTGCCAGCAGTTCGGGAGCGGGAGAGCAGTACTTC	CASSSGAGEQYF
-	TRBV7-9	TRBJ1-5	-	TGTGCCAGCGGCTCCCCAGGGATTAGCAATCAGCCCCAGCATTTT	CASGSPGISNQPQHF
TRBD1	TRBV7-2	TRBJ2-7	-	TGTGCCAGCAGCTTCCAACAGGGGTGGGAGCAGTACTTC	CASSFQQGWEQYF
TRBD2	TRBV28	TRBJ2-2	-	TGTGCCAGCAGATATCGGACTAGCGGGAGGGAGCTGTTTTTT	CASRYRTSGRELFF
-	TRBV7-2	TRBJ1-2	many	TGTGCCAGCAGCTTAGTTGTAGGGATGAACTATGGCTACACCTTC	CASSLVVGMNYGYTF
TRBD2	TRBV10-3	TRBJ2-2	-	TGTGCCATCACCGGGACTAGCCCTGCCGGGGAGCTGTTTTTT	CAITGTSPAGELFF
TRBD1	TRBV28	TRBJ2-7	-	TGTGCCAGCAGTTCGTACAGGGGCCGGGAGCAGTACTTC	CASSSYRGREQYF
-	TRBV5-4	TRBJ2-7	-	TGTGCCAGCAGCCCCGAGGGGGGGGACCGTGTGAGCTCCTACGAGCAGTACTTC	CASSPEGGDRVSSYEQYF
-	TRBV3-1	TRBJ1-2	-	TGTGCCAGCAGCCAAGATCTCGGGGGCTGGAGCGGCTACACCTTC	CASSQDLGGWSGYTF
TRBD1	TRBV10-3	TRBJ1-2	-	TGTGCCATCAGCCACTCGGACAGGGGAGTGGGTGGCTACACCTTC	CAISHSDRGVGGYTF
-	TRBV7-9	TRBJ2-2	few	TGTGCCAGCAGGCCCGGGACTGGCGGGGAGCTGTTTTTT	CASRPGTGGELFF
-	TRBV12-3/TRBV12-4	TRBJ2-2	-	TGTGCCAGCAGTCCTACGTCCATCTTCACCGGGGATCTGTTTTTT	CASSPTSIFTGDLFF
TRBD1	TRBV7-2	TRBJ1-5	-	TGTGCCAGCAGCTTGGTACGACAGGGGTCGAGTCAGCCCCAGCATTTT	CASSLVRQGSSQPQHF
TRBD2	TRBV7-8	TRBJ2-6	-	TGTGCCAGCAGACCGACTAGCGGGAGTAGCTCTGGGGCCAACGTCCTGACTTTC	CASRPTSGSSSGANVLTF
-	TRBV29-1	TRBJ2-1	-	TGCAGCGTTGAAGATCTATATACGGGACTCAGCTCCTACAATGAGCAGTTCTTC	CSVEDLYTGLSSYNEQFF
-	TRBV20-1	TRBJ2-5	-	TGCAGTGCTAGGACTAGTGGCGGAGAGACCCAGTACTTC	CSARTSGGETQYF
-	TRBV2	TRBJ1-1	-	TGTGCCAGCAGTGAACTGGAGGACACTGAAGCTTTCTTT	CASSELEDTEAFF
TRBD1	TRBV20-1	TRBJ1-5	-	TGCAGTGCTAGAGATAAAAGTCAGGGGGCGAAACAGCCCCAGCATTTT	CSARDKSQGAKQPQHF